Here is one T cell receptor beta chain with its context. This receptor's antigen is unknown. There are no base qualities to consult, and no much larger clone falls within one base. Explained via the paper, the treatment or condition label denotes: allogeneic hematopoietic cell transplantation with graft depleted of TCRalphabeta T cells and CD19 B cells. The transplant recipients were children given TCRalphabeta/CD19-depleted allogeneic hematopoietic cell grafts. The data belong to a study of T-cell reconstitution after alpha-beta-depleted transplantation in children (dated by TCRdb to the mid-2010s). Study-wide context: Using TCR repertoire profiling, the study quantitatively followed how T-cell immune reconstitution unfolded in children after TCRalphabeta/CD19-depleted allogeneic hematopoietic cell transplantation. Results and caveats for the whole study, not just this receptor: Over subsequent months, a decline in hyperexpanded clone frequencies was noted, and after one year, T-cell counts and TCRbeta diversity were mostly ascribed to newly produced T cells. The high TCRbeta diversity at day 60 in some patients was ascribed to recipient T cells and intrathymic progenitors that had survived conditioning. The apparently early recovery of alphabetaT-cell counts about two months after transplant reportedly depended on only several hundred rapidly expanded clones that came from non-depleted graft cells.

The library was made by PCR. TCRdb records Illumina HiSeq 2500 as the sequencer. TCR libraries were prepared with molecular barcoding, using unique molecular identifiers to normalize TCRbeta repertoire quantification. TCRdb reran the public reads through fastp at Q25 and MiXCR, keeping productive beta chains. All rows with the same CDR3 protein become a single entry with the most common DNA and genes. The sample includes more than 400,000 distinct CDR3 sequences, with over 40% observed a single time. Of the sample, 25% to 30% falls within the top ten clones. This sequence was found in a girl aged 2-10 years with aplastic anemia, due to receive a stem cell transplant. Specimen: PBMCs, collected before TCRalphabeta/CD19-depleted stem cell transplant.

The DNA sequence follows: TGCGCCAGCAGCCAGTCACCGGGACAGGGGATCATTGAGCAGTTCTTC. Translated, this gives CASSQSPGQGIIEQFF. This chain is built from TRBV4-1 and TRBJ2-1; 10 central bases correspond to TRBD1. The cysteine opens and the phenylalanine closes a CDR3 of 16 amino acids. The DNA shown is the 48-base CDR3, in frame from base 1. Trimming removed 3 bases from V and 9 bases from J; the gene matches leave 11 bases unexplained. From a lookup of the germline V gene, CDR1 and CDR2 are MGHRA and YSYEKL.